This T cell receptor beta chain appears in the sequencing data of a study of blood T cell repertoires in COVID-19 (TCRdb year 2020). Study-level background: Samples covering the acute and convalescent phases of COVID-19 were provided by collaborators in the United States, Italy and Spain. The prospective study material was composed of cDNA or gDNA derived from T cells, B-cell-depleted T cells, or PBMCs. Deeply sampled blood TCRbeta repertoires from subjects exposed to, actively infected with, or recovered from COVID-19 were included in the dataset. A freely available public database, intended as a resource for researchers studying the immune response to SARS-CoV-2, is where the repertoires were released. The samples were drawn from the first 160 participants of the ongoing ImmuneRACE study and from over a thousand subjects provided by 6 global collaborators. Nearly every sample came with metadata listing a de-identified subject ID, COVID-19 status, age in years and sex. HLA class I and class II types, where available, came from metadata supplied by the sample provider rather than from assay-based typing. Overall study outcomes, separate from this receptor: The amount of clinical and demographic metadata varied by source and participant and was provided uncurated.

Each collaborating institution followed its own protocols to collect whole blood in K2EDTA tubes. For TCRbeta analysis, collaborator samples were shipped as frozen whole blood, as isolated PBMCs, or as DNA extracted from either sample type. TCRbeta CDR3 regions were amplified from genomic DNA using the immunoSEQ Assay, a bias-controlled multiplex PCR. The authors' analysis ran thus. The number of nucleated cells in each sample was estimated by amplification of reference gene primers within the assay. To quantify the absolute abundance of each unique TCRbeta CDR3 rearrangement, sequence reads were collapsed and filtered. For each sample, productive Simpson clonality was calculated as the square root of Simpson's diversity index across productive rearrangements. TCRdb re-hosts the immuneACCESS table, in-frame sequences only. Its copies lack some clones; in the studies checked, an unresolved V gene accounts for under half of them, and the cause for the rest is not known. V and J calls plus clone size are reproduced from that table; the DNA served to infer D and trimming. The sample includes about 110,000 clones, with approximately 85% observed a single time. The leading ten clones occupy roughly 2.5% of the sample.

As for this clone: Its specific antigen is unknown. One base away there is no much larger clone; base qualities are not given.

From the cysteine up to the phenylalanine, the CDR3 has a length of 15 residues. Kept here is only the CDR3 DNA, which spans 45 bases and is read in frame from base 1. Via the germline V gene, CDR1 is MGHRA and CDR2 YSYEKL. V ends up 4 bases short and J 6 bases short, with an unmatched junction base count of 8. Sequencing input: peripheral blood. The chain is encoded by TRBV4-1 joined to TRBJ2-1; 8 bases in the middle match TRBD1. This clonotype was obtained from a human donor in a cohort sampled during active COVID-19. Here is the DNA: TGCGCCAGCAGCCGCAGGGGGCTGAATGGCAATGAGCAGTTCTTC. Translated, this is CASSRRGLNGNEQFF.